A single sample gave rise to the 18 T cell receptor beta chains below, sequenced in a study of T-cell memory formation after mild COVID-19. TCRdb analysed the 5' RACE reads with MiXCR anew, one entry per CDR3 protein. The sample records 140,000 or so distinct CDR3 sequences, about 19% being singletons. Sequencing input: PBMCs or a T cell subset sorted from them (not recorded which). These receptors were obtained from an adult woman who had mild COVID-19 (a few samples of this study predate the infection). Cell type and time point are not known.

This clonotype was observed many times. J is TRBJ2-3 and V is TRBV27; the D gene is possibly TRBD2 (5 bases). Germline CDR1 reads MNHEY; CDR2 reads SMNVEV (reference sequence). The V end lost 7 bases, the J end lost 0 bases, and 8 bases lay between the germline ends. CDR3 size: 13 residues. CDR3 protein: CASTSTSTDTQYF. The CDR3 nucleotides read TGTGCCAGCACTAGCACCAGCACAGATACGCAGTATTTT.

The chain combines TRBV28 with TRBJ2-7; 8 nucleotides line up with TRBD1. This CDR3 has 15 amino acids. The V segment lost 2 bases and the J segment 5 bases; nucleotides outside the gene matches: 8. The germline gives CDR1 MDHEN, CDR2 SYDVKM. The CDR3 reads CASSLPGQGSHEQYF. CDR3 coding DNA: TGTGCCAGCAGTTTACCCGGACAGGGTAGCCACGAGCAGTACTTC.

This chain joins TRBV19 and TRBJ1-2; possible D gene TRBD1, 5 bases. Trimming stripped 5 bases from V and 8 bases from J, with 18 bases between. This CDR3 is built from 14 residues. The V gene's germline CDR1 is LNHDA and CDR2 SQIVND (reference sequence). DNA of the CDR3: TGTGCCAGTAGTCAAACGGGGGTCGGGGACGGCTACACCTTC. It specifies CASSQTGVGDGYTF.

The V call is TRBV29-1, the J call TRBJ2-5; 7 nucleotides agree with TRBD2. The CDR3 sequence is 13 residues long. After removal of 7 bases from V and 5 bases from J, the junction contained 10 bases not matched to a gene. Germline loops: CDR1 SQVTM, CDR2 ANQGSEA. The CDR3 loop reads CSAKGREMETQYF. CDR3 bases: TGCAGCGCCAAAGGGCGGGAGATGGAGACCCAGTACTTC.

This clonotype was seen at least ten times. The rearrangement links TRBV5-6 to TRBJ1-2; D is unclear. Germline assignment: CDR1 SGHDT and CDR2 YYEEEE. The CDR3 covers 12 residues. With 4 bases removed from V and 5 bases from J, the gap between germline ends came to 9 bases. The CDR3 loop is CASSRDSYGYTF. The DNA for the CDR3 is TGTGCCAGCAGCCGCGATAGTTATGGCTACACCTTC.

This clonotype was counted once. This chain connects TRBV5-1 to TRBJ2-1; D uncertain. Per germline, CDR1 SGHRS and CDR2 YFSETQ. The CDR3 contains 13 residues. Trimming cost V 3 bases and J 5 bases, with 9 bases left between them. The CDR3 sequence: CASSSHVDNEQFF. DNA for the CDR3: TGCGCCAGCAGCTCACATGTGGACAATGAGCAGTTCTTC.

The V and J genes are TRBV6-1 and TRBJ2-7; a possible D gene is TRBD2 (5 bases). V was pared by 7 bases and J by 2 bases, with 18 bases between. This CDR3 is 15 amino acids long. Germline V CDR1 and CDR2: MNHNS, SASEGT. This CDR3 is CASTQEGVGTYEQYF. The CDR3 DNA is TGTGCCAGCACTCAAGAGGGAGTAGGGACCTACGAGCAGTACTTC.

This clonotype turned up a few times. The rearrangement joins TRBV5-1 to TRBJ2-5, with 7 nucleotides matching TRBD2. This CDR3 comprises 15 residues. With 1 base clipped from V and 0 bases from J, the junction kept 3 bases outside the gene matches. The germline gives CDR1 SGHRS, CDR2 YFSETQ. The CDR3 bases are TGCGCCAGCAGCTTGTGGCGGGGGAACCAAGAGACCCAGTACTTC. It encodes CASSLWRGNQETQYF. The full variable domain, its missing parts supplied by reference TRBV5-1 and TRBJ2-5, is KAGVTQTPRYLIKTRGQQVTLSCSPISGHRSVSWYQQTPGQGLQFLFEYFSETQRNKGNFPGRFSGRQFSNSRSEMNVSTLELGDSALYLCASSLWRGNQETQYFGPGTRLLVL.

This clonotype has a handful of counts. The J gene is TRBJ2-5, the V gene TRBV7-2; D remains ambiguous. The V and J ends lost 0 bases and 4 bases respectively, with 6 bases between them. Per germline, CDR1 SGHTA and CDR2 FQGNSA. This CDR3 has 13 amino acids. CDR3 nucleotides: TGTGCCAGCAGCTTAGCGGCTGGAGAGACCCAGTACTTC. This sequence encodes CASSLAAGETQYF.

The CDR3 here is CASSSVGPRVRGIYGYTF. CDR3 nucleotide sequence: TGTGCCAGCAGCTCCGTCGGACCCAGGGTGAGGGGGATCTATGGCTACACCTTC. This chain connects TRBV7-9 to TRBJ1-2; perhaps TRBD1 as D (6 bases). Germline lookup yields CDR1 SEHNR and CDR2 FQNEAQ (reference sequence). V gave up 4 bases and J gave up 4 bases, with 25 bases separating them. The length of the CDR3 is 18 residues.

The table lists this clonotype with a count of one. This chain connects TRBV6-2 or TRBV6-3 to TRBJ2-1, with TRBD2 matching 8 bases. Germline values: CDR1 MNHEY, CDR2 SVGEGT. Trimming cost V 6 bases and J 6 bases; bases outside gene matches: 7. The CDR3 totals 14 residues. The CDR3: CASSSPGLVNEQFF. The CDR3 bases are TGTGCCAGCAGCAGTCCGGGACTAGTCAATGAGCAGTTCTTC.

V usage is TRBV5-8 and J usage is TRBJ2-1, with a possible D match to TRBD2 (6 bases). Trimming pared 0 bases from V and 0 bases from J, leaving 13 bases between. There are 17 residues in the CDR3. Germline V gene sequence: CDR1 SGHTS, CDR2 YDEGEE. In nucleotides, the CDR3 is TGTGCCAGCAGCTTGGAGTTAGGAGGGAACTCCTACAATGAGCAGTTCTTC. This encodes CASSLELGGNSYNEQFF.

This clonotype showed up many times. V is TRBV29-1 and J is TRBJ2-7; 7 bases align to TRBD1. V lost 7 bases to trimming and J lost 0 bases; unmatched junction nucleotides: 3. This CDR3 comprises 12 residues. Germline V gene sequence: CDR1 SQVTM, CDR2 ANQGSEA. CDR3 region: CSAGTDSYEQYF. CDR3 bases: TGCAGCGCTGGGACAGACTCCTACGAGCAGTACTTC.

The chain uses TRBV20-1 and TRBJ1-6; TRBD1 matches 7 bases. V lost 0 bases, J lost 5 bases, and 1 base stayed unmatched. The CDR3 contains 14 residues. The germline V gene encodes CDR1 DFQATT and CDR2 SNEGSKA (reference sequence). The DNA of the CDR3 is TGCAGTGCTAGAGATGACAGGGATAATTCACCCCTCCACTTT. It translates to CSARDDRDNSPLHF.

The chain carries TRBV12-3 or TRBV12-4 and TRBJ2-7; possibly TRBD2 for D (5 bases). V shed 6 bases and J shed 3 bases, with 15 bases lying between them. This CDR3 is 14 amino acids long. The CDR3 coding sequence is TGTGCCAGCAGCCCCCGGCGGGCAGACTACGAGCAGTACTTC. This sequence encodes CASSPRRADYEQYF.

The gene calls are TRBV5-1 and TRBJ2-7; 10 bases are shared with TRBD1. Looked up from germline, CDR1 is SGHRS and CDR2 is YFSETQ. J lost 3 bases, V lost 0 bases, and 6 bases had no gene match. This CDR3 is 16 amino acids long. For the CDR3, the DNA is TGCGCCAGCAGCTTGGCCGTGGGACAGGGGAACTACGAGCAGTACTTC. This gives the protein CASSLAVGQGNYEQYF.

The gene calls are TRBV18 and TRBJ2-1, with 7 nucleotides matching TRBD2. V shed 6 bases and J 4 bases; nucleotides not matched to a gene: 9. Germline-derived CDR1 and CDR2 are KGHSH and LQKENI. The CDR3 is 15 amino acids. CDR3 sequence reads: CASSPAGAKYNEQFF. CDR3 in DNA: TGTGCCAGCTCGCCTGCGGGAGCAAAGTACAATGAGCAGTTCTTC.

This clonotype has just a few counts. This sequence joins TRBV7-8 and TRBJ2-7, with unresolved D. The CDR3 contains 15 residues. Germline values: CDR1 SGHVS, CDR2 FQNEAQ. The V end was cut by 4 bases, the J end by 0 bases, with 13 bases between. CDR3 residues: CASSSVGPLSYEQYF. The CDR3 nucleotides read TGTGCCAGCAGCTCAGTAGGCCCCCTCTCCTACGAGCAGTACTTC.